The 19 T cell receptor beta chains below all came from one sample that was sequenced in a study of tumor T cells in aggressive B-cell lymphoma. The method was immunoSEQ multiplex PCR; TCRdb's version includes in-frame clones alone and lacks a portion of them. The profile covers roughly 2,900 clones, with roughly 92% appearing a single time and about 7.2% taken by the ten largest. Sequences were obtained from tumor tissue. These receptors originate from an adult with diffuse large B cell lymphoma.

V gene TRBV30 combines with J gene TRBJ1-3; the match to TRBD1 covers 7 bases. Germline CDR1 GTSNPN, CDR2 SVGIG (reference sequence). The CDR3 totals 14 residues. Trimming cost V 2 bases and J 4 bases; bases outside gene matches: 5. DNA for the CDR3: TGTGCCTGGAGTTGGGGACAGTCGGGAAACACCATATATTTT. Its protein is CAWSWGQSGNTIYF.

The J gene is TRBJ2-5, the V gene TRBV11-2, with 8 nucleotides matching TRBD1. With 5 bases clipped from V and 5 bases from J, the junction kept 10 bases outside the gene matches. From germline, CDR1 is SGHAT and CDR2 FQNNGV. The CDR3 length is 15 residues. The CDR3 reads CASSGTRGPRETQYF. The CDR3 region has the DNA TGTGCCAGCAGCGGTACCAGGGGGCCTCGGGAGACCCAGTACTTC.

This clone has just one count. As DNA, the CDR3 is TGTGCCAGCAGCTTTAGTCTAGCTACACCATCCGACAATGAGCAGTTCTTC. Protein: CASSFSLATPSDNEQFF. The V gene is TRBV21-1, the J gene TRBJ2-1; the D call TRBD2 from the table was never checked on the DNA. TRBV21-1 is an annotated pseudogene. The CDR3 consists of 17 residues.

The count of this clone is one. The chain has TRBV7-9 and TRBJ2-2, with D perhaps TRBD2 (5 bases). CDR3 length: 13 amino acids. From germline, CDR1 is SEHNR and CDR2 FQNEAQ (reference sequence). The germline V and J ends were trimmed by 3 bases and 5 bases, with 7 bases remaining between them. The CDR3 DNA follows: TGTGCCAGCAGCTTTGGGGAGACCGGGGAGCTGTTTTTT. This translates into CASSFGETGELFF.

Comments on this clone: Compared with germline, one end of the junction differs, possibly owing to a read error. V is TRBV2 and J is TRBJ2-7; 9 bases map to TRBD1. CDR3 length: 14 residues. Germline CDR1 is SNHLY and CDR2 is FYNNEI. CDR3 in DNA: TGTGCCAGCAGTGACCGGGACAGGGTTTACGGGCAGTACTTC. It encodes CASSDRDRVYGQYF.

In this sample, this clone turned up once. The rearrangement links TRBV29-1 to TRBJ2-5; D is unclear. V was clipped by 6 bases and J by 1 base, with 6 bases between them. The CDR3 extends over 11 amino acids. Germline V gene data show CDR1 as SQVTM and CDR2 as ANQGSEA. The CDR3 protein is CSVNTQETQYF. The CDR3 nucleotides read TGCAGCGTGAACACCCAAGAGACCCAGTACTTC.

V is TRBV18 and J is TRBJ2-7, with unresolved D. Germline CDR1 and CDR2: KGHSH and LQKENI. V lost 3 bases and J lost 7, with 7 bases in between. The CDR3 has 11 amino acids. The CDR3 protein is CASSPAGEQYF. The CDR3 nucleotides are TGTGCCAGCTCACCCGCAGGTGAGCAGTACTTC. Using reference TRBV18 and TRBJ2-7 for the parts outside the CDR3, the full variable domain is NAGVMQNPRHLVRRRGQEARLRCSPMKGHSHVYWYRQLPEEGLKFMVYLQKENIIDESGMPKERFSAEFPKEGPSILRIQQVVRGDSAAYFCASSPAGEQYFGPGTRLTVT.

Comment on this clone: The same CDR3 also results from other DNA sequences found in this sample. This chain joins TRBV15 and TRBJ1-5, with D possibly TRBD1 on 6 matching bases. Looked up from germline, CDR1 is LNHNV and CDR2 is YYDKDF (reference sequence). This CDR3 has 16 residues. Trimming stripped 3 bases from V and 4 bases from J, with 16 bases between. CDR3 in DNA: TGTGCCACCAGCAGGGAGAAACAGGGCGGGAATCAGCCCCAGCATTTT. Amino acids: CATSREKQGGNQPQHF.

This chain uses TRBV2 with TRBJ1-2, with TRBD1 matching over 8 bases. The CDR3 is 14 residues long. Germline V lookup: CDR1 SNHLY, CDR2 FYNNEI. Trimming at V came to 6 bases and at J to 8 bases, leaving 11 bases not matched to a gene. The CDR3 sequence is CASSADRGGRGYTF. As DNA, the CDR3 is TGTGCCAGCAGCGCCGACAGGGGAGGTAGGGGCTACACCTTC.

V and J are TRBV28 and TRBJ1-5, with TRBD1 matching over 7 bases. Germline V gene lookup returns CDR1 MDHEN and CDR2 SYDVKM. The trim removed 5 bases at V and 4 bases at J, leaving 2 bases unmatched. The CDR3 is 13 residues long. Here the CDR3 reads CASSRDRNQPQHF. The CDR3 nucleotides read TGTGCCAGCAGTCGGGACAGAAATCAGCCCCAGCATTTT.

This clone was recorded only once. The J gene is TRBJ2-6, the V gene TRBV7-2; D not resolved. Trimming cost V 5 bases and J 0 bases, with 17 bases left between them. The CDR3 length is 18 residues. Germline values: CDR1 SGHTA, CDR2 FQGNSA. The CDR3 sequence: CASSPFFQASSGANVLTF. The CDR3 nucleotides read TGTGCCAGCAGCCCCTTTTTTCAGGCCAGCTCTGGGGCCAACGTCCTGACTTTC.

The chain is built from TRBV30 and TRBJ2-3; weak D call: TRBD1 (5 bases). The length of the CDR3 is 14 residues. The V end lost 3 bases, the J end lost 2 bases, and 12 bases lay between the germline ends. CDR1 is GTSNPN and CDR2 is SVGIG in the germline V gene (reference sequence). The CDR3 bases are TGTGCCTGGAGACTCAAGGGGCACACAGATACGCAGTATTTT. This gives the protein CAWRLKGHTDTQYF.

The rearrangement links TRBV4-1 to TRBJ2-2; 10 nucleotides line up with TRBD1. This CDR3 spans 15 amino acids. The V and J ends lost 7 bases and 9 bases, in that order; junction bases with no gene match: 11. CDR1 is MGHRA, CDR2 YSYEKL, per germline. CDR3 loop: CASTAGTGVGRELFF. The CDR3 bases are TGCGCCAGCACAGCCGGGACAGGGGTTGGGCGGGAGCTGTTTTTT.

The chain combines TRBV5-5 with TRBJ1-2, with D perhaps matching TRBD1 (5 bases). Germline CDR1 is SGHKS and CDR2 is YYEKEE (reference sequence). V dropped 8 bases and J dropped 7 bases, with 30 bases sitting between them. This CDR3 is 17 amino acids long. The CDR3 region is CASIKLLVRGSSGGYTF. DNA for the CDR3: TGTGCCAGTATAAAACTTTTAGTTAGGGGAAGTTCGGGTGGCTACACCTTC.

The chain recombines TRBV5-4 with TRBJ2-7; 9 bases map to TRBD2. The CDR3 spans 15 residues. Looked up from germline, CDR1 is SGHNT and CDR2 is YYREEE (reference sequence). The V gene end was trimmed by 4 bases and the J gene end by 3 bases; junction bases not matched to a gene: 8. CDR3 region: CASSRGRGGVYEQYF. For the CDR3, the DNA is TGTGCCAGCAGCCGCGGGCGGGGGGGGGTCTACGAGCAGTACTTC.

The sample holds one count of this clone. The chain combines TRBV30 with TRBJ2-2; D remains unclear. With 2 bases removed from V and 4 bases from J, the gap between germline ends came to 11 bases. The germline gives CDR1 GTSNPN, CDR2 SVGIG (reference sequence). CDR3 length: 14 amino acids. The CDR3 DNA reads as TGTGCCTGGAGTCGCACGAGACTCACCGGGGAGCTGTTTTTT. This translates into CAWSRTRLTGELFF.

The chain is built from TRBV12-5 and TRBJ2-5; 9 bases fit TRBD1. V was clipped by 2 bases and J by 4 bases; unmatched bases: 5. The CDR3 is 15 residues long. Germline values: CDR1 LGHNT, CDR2 FRNRAP. This CDR3 is CASGLPRTGVETQYF. CDR3 nucleotide sequence: TGTGCTAGTGGTTTGCCGCGGACAGGGGTAGAGACCCAGTACTTC. The full variable domain, its missing parts supplied by reference TRBV12-5 and TRBJ2-5, is DARVTQTPRHKVTEMGQEVTMRCQPILGHNTVFWYRQTMMQGLELLAYFRNRAPLDDSGMPKDRFSAEMPDATLATLKIQPSEPRDSAVYFCASGLPRTGVETQYFGPGTRLLVL.

Only a few counts were recorded for this clone. J is TRBJ1-4 and V is TRBV19; possibly TRBD1 for D (5 bases). CDR1 and CDR2 from the germline V gene are LNHDA and SQIVND (reference sequence). The germline V and J ends were trimmed by 1 base and 8 bases, with 17 bases remaining between them. This CDR3 contains 16 residues. The CDR3 is CASSIGFVATAEKLFF. The CDR3 DNA sequence: TGTGCCAGTAGTATAGGATTCGTGGCGACAGCCGAAAAACTGTTTTTT. Based on the CDR3 plus reference TRBV19 and TRBJ1-4, the full variable domain is DGGITQSPKYLFRKEGQNVTLSCEQNLNHDAMYWYRQDPGQGLRLIYYSQIVNDFQKGDIAEGYSVSREKKESFPLTVTSAQKNPTAFYLCASSIGFVATAEKLFFGSGTQLSVL.

This rearrangement joins TRBV4-2 to TRBJ1-2; D might be TRBD1 (5 bases). The V end lost 4 bases, the J end lost 4 bases, and 13 bases lay between the germline ends. The CDR3 contains 14 residues. CDR1 and CDR2 from the germline V gene are LGHNA and YNFKEQ. The CDR3 loop reads CASSRLDTIYGYTF. CDR3 DNA: TGTGCCAGCAGCCGCTTGGACACCATCTATGGCTACACCTTC.